This is a list of T cell receptor beta chains from one sample in a study of multiple sclerosis patients with progressive multifocal leukoencephalopathy. Some clones are missing from TCRdb's copy, which holds only in-frame ones; the method was immunoSEQ multiplex PCR. The table lists approximately 27,000 clones, more than 75% of them singletons. Sequencing was carried out using PBMCs. The source of these receptors is a human donor with multiple sclerosis. Each CDR3 is given without its conserved first and last residue. Each record gives: clone size, V gene, D gene, CDR3 length, CDR3 protein. A D gene is named only where the DNA matches it firmly. Clone size is shown for a subset of rows, as once, few, many or a class of expanded clone.

size: .
V: TRBV11-3
D: TRBD2
length: 14
CDR3: ASSLENSGGNNEQF

size: .
V: TRBV4-1
D: TRBD1
length: 13
CDR3: ASSLSTGVNEKLF

size: once
V: TRBV28
D: TRBD1
length: 13
CDR3: ASSLTPGQGSKQY

size: .
V: TRBV19
D: TRBD2
length: 15
CDR3: ASSINSAGVVQETQY

size: .
V: TRBV5-1
D: TRBD2
length: 14
CDR3: ASSFSLAGRSGEQY

size: .
V: TRBV9
D: .
length: 13
CDR3: ASSVGGGANQPQH

size: .
V: TRBV4-3
D: TRBD2
length: 14
CDR3: ASSLGEAGGTGELF

size: .
V: TRBV4-3
D: TRBD1
length: 13
CDR3: ASSQTGGSGETQY

size: few
V: TRBV7-2
D: .
length: 13
CDR3: ASSLDGVRNTEAF

size: .
V: TRBV5-1
D: TRBD2
length: 14
CDR3: ASSPLAGGYGDTQY

size: .
V: TRBV30
D: .
length: 12
CDR3: AWTRSPRVAEAF

size: .
V: TRBV29-1
D: .
length: 11
CDR3: SVAWGAEQPQH

size: .
V: TRBV5-4
D: .
length: 12
CDR3: ASSFSAINTEAF

size: .
V: TRBV6-5
D: TRBD1
length: 11
CDR3: ASSTRQGAEAF

size: .
V: TRBV7-9
D: TRBD1
length: 14
CDR3: ASSFPDRQPEETQY

size: .
V: TRBV29-1
D: .
length: 13
CDR3: SVDAGRSSTDTQY

size: .
V: TRBV21-1
D: .
length: 14
CDR3: ASSKPALGQNTEAF

size: .
V: TRBV5-8
D: .
length: 11
CDR3: ASSTGTAPGAF

size: .
V: TRBV18
D: TRBD1
length: 13
CDR3: ASSADRGKRNEQF

size: .
V: TRBV30
D: .
length: 13
CDR3: AWSVGFGLNEKLF

size: .
V: TRBV30
D: .
length: 10
CDR3: AWSVLGDEQY

size: .
V: TRBV11-3
D: TRBD1
length: 15
CDR3: ASSLGIRDRTDNEQF

size: .
V: TRBV6-1
D: .
length: 9
CDR3: ASRDGTRRH

size: once
V: TRBV18
D: .
length: 13
CDR3: ASSPLILEAYGYT

size: .
V: TRBV2
D: TRBD2
length: 14
CDR3: ASRRTSGAATGELF

size: .
V: TRBV6-5
D: TRBD1
length: 14
CDR3: ASSSRAGTGGQPQH

size: .
V: TRBV18
D: .
length: 11
CDR3: ASSSEGVGGYT

size: .
V: TRBV10-3
D: TRBD1
length: 12
CDR3: AISYTGVDQPQH

size: once
V: TRBV18
D: .
length: 10
CDR3: ASSPTTDTQY

size: .
V: TRBV7-7
D: TRBD1
length: 11
CDR3: ASSPRTGSEQY

size: .
V: TRBV30
D: .
length: 14
CDR3: AWSRGASNSNQPQH

size: few
V: TRBV4-3
D: .
length: 13
CDR3: ASSQSQTSPGELF

size: .
V: TRBV2
D: .
length: 9
CDR3: ASSMNTEAF

size: .
V: TRBV28
D: .
length: 16
CDR3: ASRPLRGGGPEDEKLF

size: .
V: TRBV19
D: .
length: 11
CDR3: ASRNRDNQPQH

size: .
V: TRBV12-5
D: TRBD1
length: 13
CDR3: ARGPGQGGNQPQH

size: .
V: TRBV5-6
D: TRBD1
length: 13
CDR3: ASSPDQGDDEKLF

size: .
V: TRBV28
D: .
length: 14
CDR3: ASTLGGSLGPSPLH

size: .
V: TRBV28
D: .
length: 14
CDR3: ASSPGGAYSGNTIY

size: .
V: TRBV7-9
D: .
length: 14
CDR3: ASSLGDRVTNEKLF

size: .
V: TRBV10-3
D: .
length: 12
CDR3: AISESGHNQPQH

size: .
V: TRBV1
D: .
length: 14
CDR3: TIWTSGGMSTDTQY

size: .
V: TRBV27
D: TRBD2
length: 13
CDR3: ASSFRIAGTYEQY